The 7 T cell receptor beta chains in this list originate from one sample, sequenced in a study of T cell responses to AZD1222 COVID-19 vaccine. Assay: immunoSEQ multiplex PCR; the TCRdb copy retains only in-frame clones and omits some. The table records around 71,000 clones, 65% to 85% of them present only once. This material consisted of peripheral blood, taken on day 0 of AZD1222 vaccination. All receptors derive from an adult in good health.

The rearrangement uses TRBV4-1 and TRBJ1-3; D not resolved. Germline V CDR1 and CDR2: MGHRA, YSYEKL. Trimming pared 1 base from V and 2 bases from J, leaving 15 bases between. The CDR3 has 17 residues. The CDR3 is CASSQVSRVGAGNTIYF. The CDR3 DNA is TGCGCCAGCAGCCAAGTATCCCGGGTGGGCGCTGGAAACACCATATATTTT.

The CDR3 reads CASSSEGFGPYNEQFF. CDR3 nucleotide sequence: TGCGCCAGCAGCTCTGAGGGTTTCGGACCTTACAATGAGCAGTTCTTC. The chain uses TRBV5-1 and TRBJ2-1; TRBD2 might be the D (5 bases). The V gene's germline CDR1 is SGHRS and CDR2 YFSETQ. The CDR3 contains 16 residues. V gave up 3 bases and J gave up 4 bases, with 17 bases separating them.

The gene calls are TRBV6-2 or TRBV6-3 and TRBJ1-5, with 9 bases matching TRBD1. This CDR3 has 15 residues. Germline trimming cut 2 bases from V and 6 bases from J; bases unmatched to any gene: 5. Germline CDR1 and CDR2: MNHEY and SVGEGT. CDR3 protein: CASSYPSDRGQPQHF. The CDR3 DNA sequence: TGTGCCAGCAGTTACCCTTCGGACAGGGGTCAGCCCCAGCATTTT.

This chain joins TRBV6-2 or TRBV6-3 and TRBJ1-5; 8 bases are a match to TRBD1. The CDR3 extends over 16 amino acids. Trimming at V came to 2 bases and at J to 6 bases, leaving 9 bases not matched to a gene. Per germline, CDR1 MNHEY and CDR2 SVGEGT. The CDR3 nucleotides read TGTGCCAGCAGTTACCATCAGGGGGCCGGTGGTCAGCCCCAGCATTTT. It translates to CASSYHQGAGGQPQHF.

The chain links TRBV7-8 to TRBJ1-2; the D gene is possibly TRBD1 (5 bases). The CDR3 contains 12 residues. The V gene lost 10 bases and the J gene lost 5 bases, with 14 bases spanning the gap. Germline V gene lookup returns CDR1 SGHVS and CDR2 FQNEAQ. This chain's CDR3 is CATIDRQYGYTF. The CDR3 DNA sequence: TGTGCCACCATAGACAGACAGTATGGCTACACCTTC.

This chain connects TRBV6-4 to TRBJ2-3, with TRBD2 matching over 8 bases. The CDR3 is 17 residues long. V dropped 0 bases and J dropped 5; count of bases not matched to a gene: 10. Germline values: CDR1 MRHNA, CDR2 SNTAGT. The CDR3 here is CASSDSAAGGGVDTQYF. The CDR3, as DNA: TGTGCCAGCAGTGACTCAGCGGCGGGAGGAGGGGTAGATACGCAGTATTTT.

The chain joins TRBV5-1 to TRBJ1-2, with D possibly TRBD1 on 5 matching bases. There are 14 residues in the CDR3. Germline CDR1 is SGHRS and CDR2 is YFSETQ. Deletions cut 7 bases from V and 4 bases from J, with 17 bases between. The CDR3 reads CASAETDNFYGYTF. In DNA, the CDR3 is TGCGCCAGCGCAGAAACGGACAACTTCTATGGCTACACCTTC.